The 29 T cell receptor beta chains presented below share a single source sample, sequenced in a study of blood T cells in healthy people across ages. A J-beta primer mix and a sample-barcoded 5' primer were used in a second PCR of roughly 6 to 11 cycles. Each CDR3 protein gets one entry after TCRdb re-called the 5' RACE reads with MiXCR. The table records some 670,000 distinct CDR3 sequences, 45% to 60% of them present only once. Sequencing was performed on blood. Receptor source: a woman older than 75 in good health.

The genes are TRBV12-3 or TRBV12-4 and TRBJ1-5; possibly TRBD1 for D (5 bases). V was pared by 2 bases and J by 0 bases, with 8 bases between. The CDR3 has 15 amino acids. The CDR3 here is CASSLSGYSNQPQHF. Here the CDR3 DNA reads TGTGCCAGCAGTTTATCAGGGTATAGCAATCAGCCCCAGCATTTT.

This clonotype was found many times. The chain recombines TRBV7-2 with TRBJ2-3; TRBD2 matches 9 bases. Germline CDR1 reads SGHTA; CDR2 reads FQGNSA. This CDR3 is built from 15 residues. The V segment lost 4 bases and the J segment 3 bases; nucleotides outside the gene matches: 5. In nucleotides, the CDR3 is TGTGCCAGCAGCTCCGGGACTAGCAGAACAGATACGCAGTATTTT. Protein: CASSSGTSRTDTQYF.

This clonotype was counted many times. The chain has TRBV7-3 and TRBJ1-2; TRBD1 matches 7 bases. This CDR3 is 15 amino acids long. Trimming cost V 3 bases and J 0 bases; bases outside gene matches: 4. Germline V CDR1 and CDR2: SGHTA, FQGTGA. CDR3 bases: TGTGCCAGCAGCTTCTCAGGGGGAACTAACTATGGCTACACCTTC. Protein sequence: CASSFSGGTNYGYTF.

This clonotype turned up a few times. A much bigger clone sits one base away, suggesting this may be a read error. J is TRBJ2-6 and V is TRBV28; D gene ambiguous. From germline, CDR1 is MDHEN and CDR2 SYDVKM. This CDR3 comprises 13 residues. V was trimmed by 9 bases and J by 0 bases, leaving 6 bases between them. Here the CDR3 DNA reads TGTGCCAGTGTGAGCTCTGGGGCCAACGTCCTGACTTTC. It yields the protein CASVSSGANVLTF.

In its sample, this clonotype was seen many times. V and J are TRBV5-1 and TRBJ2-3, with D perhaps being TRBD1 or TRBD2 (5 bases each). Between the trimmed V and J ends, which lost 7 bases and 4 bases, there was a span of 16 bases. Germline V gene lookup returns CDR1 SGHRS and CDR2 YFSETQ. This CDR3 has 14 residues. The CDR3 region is CASFPDPGPDTQYF. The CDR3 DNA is TGCGCCAGCTTCCCGGACCCGGGGCCAGATACGCAGTATTTT.

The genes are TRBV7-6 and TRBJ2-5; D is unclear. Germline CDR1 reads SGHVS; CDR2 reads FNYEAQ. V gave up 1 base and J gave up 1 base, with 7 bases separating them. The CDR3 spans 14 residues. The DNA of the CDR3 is TGTGCCAGCAGCTTAGGAGCGCCCCAAGAGACCCAGTACTTC. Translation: CASSLGAPQETQYF.

CDR3 region: CASSQDWANEQFF. In DNA, the CDR3 is TGTGCCAGCAGCCAAGATTGGGCTAATGAGCAGTTCTTC. The genes are TRBV14 and TRBJ2-1, with D unclear. The V gene's germline CDR1 is SGHDN and CDR2 FVKESK. The ends were cut back, 0 bases at V and 7 bases at J, with 7 bases in the middle. The CDR3 runs to 13 residues. Filled out from reference TRBV14 and TRBJ2-1, the complete variable domain reads EAGVTQFPSHSVIEKGQTVTLRCDPISGHDNLYWYRRVMGKEIKFLLHFVKESKQDESGMPNNRFLAERTGGTYSTLKVQPAELEDSGVYFCASSQDWANEQFFGPGTRLTVL.

The CDR3 protein is CASSQGGTPYGYTF. CDR3 in DNA: TGTGCCAGCAGTCAAGGGGGGACTCCCTATGGCTACACCTTC. The chain employs TRBV27 and TRBJ1-2; the D gene is possibly TRBD1 (6 bases). Looked up from germline, CDR1 is MNHEY and CDR2 is SMNVEV (reference sequence). Trimming took 5 bases from V and 4 from J, leaving 14 bases between them. The CDR3 has 14 amino acids.

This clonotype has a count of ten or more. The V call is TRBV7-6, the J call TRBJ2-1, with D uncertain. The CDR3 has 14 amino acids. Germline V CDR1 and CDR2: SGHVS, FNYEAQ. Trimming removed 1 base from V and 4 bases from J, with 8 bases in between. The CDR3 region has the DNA TGTGCCAGCAGCTTAGTTGGGGTATACAATGAGCAGTTCTTC. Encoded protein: CASSLVGVYNEQFF.

CDR3 in DNA: TGTGCCAGCAGTTTCCAGGGCATTAACTATGGCTACACCTTC. The encoded protein is CASSFQGINYGYTF. The rearrangement joins TRBV28 to TRBJ1-2, with D perhaps TRBD1 (5 bases). Trimming removed 3 bases at V and 1 base at J, with 9 bases between. The CDR3 is 14 residues long. CDR1 MDHEN and CDR2 SYDVKM come from the germline V gene.

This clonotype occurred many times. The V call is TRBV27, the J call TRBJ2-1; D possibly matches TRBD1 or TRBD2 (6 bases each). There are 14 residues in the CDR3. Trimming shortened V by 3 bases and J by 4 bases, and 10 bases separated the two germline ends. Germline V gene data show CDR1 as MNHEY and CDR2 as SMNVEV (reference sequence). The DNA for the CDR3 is TGTGCCAGCAGTTTCACAGGGACTTACAATGAGCAGTTCTTC. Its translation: CASSFTGTYNEQFF.

The CDR3, as DNA: TGTGCCAGCCGCGGTGCGGGCTACAAAGGAGATACGCAGTATTTT. Residues: CASRGAGYKGDTQYF. The V call is TRBV2, the J call TRBJ2-3, with D tentatively TRBD2 (5 bases). V dropped 8 bases and J dropped 5 bases, with 20 bases sitting between them. The CDR3 is 15 residues long. CDR1 SNHLY and CDR2 FYNNEI come from the germline V gene.

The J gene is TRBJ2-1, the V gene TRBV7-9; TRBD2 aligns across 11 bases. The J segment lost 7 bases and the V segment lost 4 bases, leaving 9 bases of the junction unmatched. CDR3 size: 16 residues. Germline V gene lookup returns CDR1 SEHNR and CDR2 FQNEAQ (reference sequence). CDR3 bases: TGTGCCAGCAGCTCGCTTCTAGCGGGGGGAGGGAATGAGCAGTTCTTC. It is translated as CASSSLLAGGGNEQFF.

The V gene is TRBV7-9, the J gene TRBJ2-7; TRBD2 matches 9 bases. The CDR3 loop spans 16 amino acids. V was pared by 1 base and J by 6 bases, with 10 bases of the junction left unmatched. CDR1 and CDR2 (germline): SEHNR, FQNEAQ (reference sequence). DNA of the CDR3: TGTGCCAGCAGCTTAGGTTTTGCAGCGGGAGGATCCGAGCAGTACTTC. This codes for CASSLGFAAGGSEQYF.

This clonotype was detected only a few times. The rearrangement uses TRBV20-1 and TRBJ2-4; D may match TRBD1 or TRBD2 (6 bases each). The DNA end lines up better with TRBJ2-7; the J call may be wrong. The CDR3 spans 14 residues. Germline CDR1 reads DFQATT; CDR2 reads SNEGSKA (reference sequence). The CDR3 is CSASWGAGFYEQYF. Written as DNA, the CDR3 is TGCAGTGCGTCGTGGGGGGCAGGCTTTTACGAGCAGTACTTC.

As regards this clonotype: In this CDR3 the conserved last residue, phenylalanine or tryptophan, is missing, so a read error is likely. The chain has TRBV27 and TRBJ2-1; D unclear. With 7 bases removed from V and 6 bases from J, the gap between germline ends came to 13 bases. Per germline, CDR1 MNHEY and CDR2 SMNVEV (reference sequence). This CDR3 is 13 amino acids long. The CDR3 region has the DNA TGTGCCAGCACCCAGCCGGGTAGCAATGAGCAGTTCTCC. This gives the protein CASTQPGSNEQFS.

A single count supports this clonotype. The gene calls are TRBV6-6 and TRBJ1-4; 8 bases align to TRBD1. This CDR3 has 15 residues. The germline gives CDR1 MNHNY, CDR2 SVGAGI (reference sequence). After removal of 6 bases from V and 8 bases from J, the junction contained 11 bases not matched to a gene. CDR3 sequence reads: CASRADRGRNEKLFF. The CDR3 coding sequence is TGTGCCAGCAGGGCCGACAGGGGACGGAACGAAAAACTGTTTTTT.

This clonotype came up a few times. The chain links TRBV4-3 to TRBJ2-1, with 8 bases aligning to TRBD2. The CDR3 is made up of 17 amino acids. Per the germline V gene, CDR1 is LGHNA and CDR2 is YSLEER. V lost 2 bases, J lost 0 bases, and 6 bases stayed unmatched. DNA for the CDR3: TGCGCCAGCAGCCAATCCGTAGCGGGAAGCTCCTACAATGAGCAGTTCTTC. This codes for CASSQSVAGSSYNEQFF.

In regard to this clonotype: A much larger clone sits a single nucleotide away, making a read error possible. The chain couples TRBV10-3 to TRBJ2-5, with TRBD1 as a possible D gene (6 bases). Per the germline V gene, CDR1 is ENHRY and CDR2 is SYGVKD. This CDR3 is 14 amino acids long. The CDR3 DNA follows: TGTGCCATCAGCCAGGACAGTCTACAAGAGACCCGGTACTTC. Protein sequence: CAISQDSLQETRYF.

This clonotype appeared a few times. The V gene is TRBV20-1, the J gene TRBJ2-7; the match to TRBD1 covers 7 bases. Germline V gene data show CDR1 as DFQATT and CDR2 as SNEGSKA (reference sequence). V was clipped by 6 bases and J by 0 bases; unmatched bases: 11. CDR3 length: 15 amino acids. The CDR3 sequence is CSAKPATGTSYEQYF. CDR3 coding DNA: TGCAGTGCCAAACCTGCGACAGGGACCTCCTACGAGCAGTACTTC.

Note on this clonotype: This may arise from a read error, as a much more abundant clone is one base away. The CDR3 here is CASSLGPGQVYDYTF. CDR3 DNA sequence: TGTGCCAGCAGCTTAGGGCCGGGACAAGTCTATGACTACACCTTC. The chain employs TRBV7-2 and TRBJ1-2; a possible D gene is TRBD1 (6 bases). The CDR3 runs to 15 residues. Germline CDR1 reads SGHTA; CDR2 reads FQGNSA.

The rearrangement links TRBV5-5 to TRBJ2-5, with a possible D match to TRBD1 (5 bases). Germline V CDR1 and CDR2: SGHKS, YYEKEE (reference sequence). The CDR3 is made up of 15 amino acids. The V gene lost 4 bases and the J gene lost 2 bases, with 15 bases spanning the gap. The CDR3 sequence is CASSPEQVRQETQYF. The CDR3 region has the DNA TGTGCCAGCAGCCCGGAACAGGTCCGTCAAGAGACCCAGTACTTC.

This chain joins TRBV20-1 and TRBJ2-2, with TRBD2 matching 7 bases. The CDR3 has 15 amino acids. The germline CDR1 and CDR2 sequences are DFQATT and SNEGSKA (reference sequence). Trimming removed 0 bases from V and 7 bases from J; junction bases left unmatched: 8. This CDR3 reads CSARDRGGISGELFF. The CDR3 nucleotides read TGCAGTGCTAGAGATCGGGGAGGGATAAGCGGGGAGCTGTTTTTT.

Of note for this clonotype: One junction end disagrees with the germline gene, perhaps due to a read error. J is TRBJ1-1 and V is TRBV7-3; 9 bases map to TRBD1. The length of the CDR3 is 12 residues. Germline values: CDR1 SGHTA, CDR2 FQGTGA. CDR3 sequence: CASGFTGGEAFF. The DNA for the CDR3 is TGTGCCAGCGGCTTTACAGGGGGCGAAGCTTTCTTT.

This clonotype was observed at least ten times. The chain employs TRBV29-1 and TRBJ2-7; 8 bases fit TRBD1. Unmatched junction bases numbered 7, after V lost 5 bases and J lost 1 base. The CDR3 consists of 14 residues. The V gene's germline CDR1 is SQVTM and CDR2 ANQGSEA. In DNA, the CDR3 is TGCAGCGTTAGTGGCAGGGGGCCATCCTACGAGCAGTACTTC. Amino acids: CSVSGRGPSYEQYF.

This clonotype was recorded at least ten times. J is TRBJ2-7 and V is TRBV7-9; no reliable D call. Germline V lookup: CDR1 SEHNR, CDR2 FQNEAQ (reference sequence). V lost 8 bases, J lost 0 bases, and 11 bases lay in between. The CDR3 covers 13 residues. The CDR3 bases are TGTGCCAGCCTCACGGGCCACTCCTACGAGCAGTACTTC. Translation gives CASLTGHSYEQYF. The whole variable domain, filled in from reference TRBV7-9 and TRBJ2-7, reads DTGVSQNPRHKITKRGQNVTFRCDPISEHNRLYWYRQTLGQGPEFLTYFQNEAQLEKSRLLSDRFSAERPKGSFSTLEIQRTEQGDSAMYLCASLTGHSYEQYFGPGTRLTVT.

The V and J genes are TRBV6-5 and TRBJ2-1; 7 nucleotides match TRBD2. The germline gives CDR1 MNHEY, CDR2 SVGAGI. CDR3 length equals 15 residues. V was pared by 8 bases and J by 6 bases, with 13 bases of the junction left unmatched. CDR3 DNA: TGTGCCAGCGGACTAGGGGCTAGTTATTCCAATGAGCAGTTCTTC. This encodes CASGLGASYSNEQFF.

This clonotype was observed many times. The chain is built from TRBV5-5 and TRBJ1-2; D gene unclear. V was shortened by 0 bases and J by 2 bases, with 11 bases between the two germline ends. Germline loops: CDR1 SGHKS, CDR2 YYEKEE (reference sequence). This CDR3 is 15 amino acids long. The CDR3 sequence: CASSLVASPNYGYTF. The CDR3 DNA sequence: TGTGCCAGCAGCTTGGTGGCCAGCCCGAACTATGGCTACACCTTC.

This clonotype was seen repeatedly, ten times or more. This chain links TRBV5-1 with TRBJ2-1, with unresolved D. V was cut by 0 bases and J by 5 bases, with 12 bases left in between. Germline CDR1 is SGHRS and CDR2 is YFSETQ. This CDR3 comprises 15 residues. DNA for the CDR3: TGCGCCAGCAGCTTGGCGAGAGTCGTAAACAATGAGCAGTTCTTC. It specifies CASSLARVVNNEQFF.